Here is one T cell receptor beta chain with its context. These data originate in a study of control samples from healthy donors and cancer patients. The CDR3 contains 12 residues. Germline loops: CDR1 MNHEY, CDR2 SVGAGI. Trimming took off 4 bases at V and 6 bases at J, with 9 bases between the two ends. Produced via immunoSEQ multiplex PCR; TCRdb's table is partial and in-frame only. The top ten hold 4.4% of the sample, which has 90,000 to 110,000 clones, less than 95% seen once. The chain employs TRBV6-5 and TRBJ1-2; D is possibly TRBD1 (6 bases). Material for sequencing was blood. The sequence was obtained from a human donor in good health. The donor label of this sample is uncertain. Here the CDR3 DNA reads TGTGCCAGCAGTTCCCCAGGGGATGGCTACACCTTC. It encodes CASSSPGDGYTF.